A selection of T cell receptor beta chains follows, all from one sample in a study of blood T cell repertoires in COVID-19. TCRdb's table, derived via immunoSEQ multiplex PCR, lists solely in-frame clones and lacks some. The table has 140,000 or so clones, roughly 86% seen once; the top ten hold approximately 3.6%. Material for sequencing was PBMCs or T cells enriched from blood (not recorded which). The receptors were gathered from a woman aged 45-65 years with acute COVID-19. The CDR3 runs from the conserved cysteine through the conserved F or W. D genes are given only for firm matches. Clone size is shown for a subset of rows, as once, few, many or a class of expanded clone.

CDR3 protein,clone size,V gene,D gene
CASSFVGGAFRNTEAFF,.,TRBV27,.
CASSEAAGVAGYTF,.,TRBV6-1,.
CASRGQDSQAFF,.,TRBV10-2,TRBD1
CASSFTGDEQFF,.,TRBV11-2,TRBD1
CASSYFTGVNSPLHF,.,TRBV2,TRBD1
CAISAPTSGGADTQYF,.,TRBV10-3,TRBD2
CASSSPGRGLNTQYF,.,TRBV5-4,.
CASKRFGPGAEVDTQYF,.,TRBV27,.
CASSWGQGGTDTQYF,.,TRBV7-9,.
CASSLIPGQALYEQYF,once,TRBV5-5,TRBD1
CASSVTGGREQYF,.,TRBV25-1,TRBD1
CASSFGQGNTIYF,.,TRBV11-3,TRBD1
CATSELGGDEQFF,.,TRBV24-1,.
CAIRATSGAGETQYF,.,TRBV10-3,TRBD2
CASSQETGLAGTDTQYF,.,TRBV3-1/TRBV3-2,TRBD2
CASSPGQGAQNGELFF,.,TRBV5-4,TRBD1
CASSLGHQKDTEAFF,.,TRBV5-4,.
CASSEPAGGRTEAFF,.,TRBV25-1,.
CASSYLLVTDTQYF,few,TRBV6-2/TRBV6-3,.
CASSQDFLLLSGNTIYF,.,TRBV4-1,.
CASSPDSPGDTQYF,.,TRBV5-1,.
CASSQPWTGEYGYTF,.,TRBV14,TRBD1
CASSFHGSNQETQYF,once,TRBV7-3,.
CASSFSGTAGIQYF,.,TRBV2,TRBD2
CASTGYTEAFF,.,TRBV19,.
CASRMGQVYEQYF,.,TRBV5-6,TRBD1
CASSLGTGGYNEQFF,.,TRBV11-2,TRBD1
CASSPGTGGPKGETQYF,.,TRBV5-4,TRBD1
CASSLNQVENTEAFF,.,TRBV11-2,.
CASSPPRTGFIHEQFF,.,TRBV28,TRBD1
CASIPQGANYNEQFF,.,TRBV19,TRBD1
CASSSTGSNQPQHF,.,TRBV6-5,TRBD1
CAWGYDLAGGRNEQFF,.,TRBV30,TRBD2
CASSPGTHYNEQFF,.,TRBV28,.
CASSLKGLAGGPYGDTQYF,once,TRBV11-2,TRBD2
CASSRETGGSEAFF,.,TRBV23-1,TRBD1
CASSPRLASDEQFF,.,TRBV4-2,TRBD2
CASSHIAGYNEQFF,.,TRBV4-3,TRBD2
CAWNRRGRAETQYF,.,TRBV30,.
CASSQSVLAGGGELFF,.,TRBV3-1/TRBV3-2,TRBD2
CASSHLSRAGGTEAFF,.,TRBV4-3,.
CASSQRGGFIQHF,.,TRBV3-1/TRBV3-2,.
CASSRGGGLFNEKLFF,.,TRBV19,.
CSVTRDRGHTEAFF,.,TRBV29-1,TRBD1
CASSGRTGSSYEQYF,.,TRBV11-3,TRBD1
CASRTPTPGQGFGGYTF,.,TRBV27,TRBD1
CATSRVAGGVYGYTF,once,TRBV15,TRBD1
CASSRTGVHNEQFF,.,TRBV5-1,TRBD1
CASSLSLEFRVAKTQYF,once,TRBV5-1,.
CASSQATGGVHEQFF,.,TRBV4-1,TRBD2
CASSRLTSGSVEQFF,.,TRBV7-9,TRBD2
CASSAITGPGNTIYF,.,TRBV11-2,.